This T cell receptor (beta chain) was sequenced in a study of graft-versus-host responses after intestinal transplantation. The authors combined around 200,000 CFSE-labeled responder cells with around 200,000 irradiated, violet-dye-labeled stimulator cells in plates. The CDR3 consists of 15 residues. V gave up 6 bases and J gave up 2 bases, with 15 bases separating them. In germline, CDR1 is MNHEY, CDR2 SMNVEV (reference sequence). TCRdb keeps only in-frame clones here, not all; method: immunoSEQ multiplex PCR. The sample includes several thousand clones, about a quarter seen only once; the top ten take 3.5% to 5.5%.

The rearrangement joins TRBV27 to TRBJ2-3, with D possibly TRBD1 on 6 matching bases. This specimen consisted of alloreactive CD4+ T cells from a mixed lymphocyte reaction culture, obtained before intestinal transplant. Subset defined: CFSE-low proliferating T cells sorted from roughly six-day pre-transplant mixed lymphocyte reaction (GvH or HvG direction). This clonotype was obtained from a human patient who received an intestinal transplant. The CDR3 sequence is CASRDRWGPTDTQYF. As DNA, the CDR3 is TGTGCCAGCAGGGACAGATGGGGACCCACAGATACGCAGTATTTT.